These T cell receptor beta chains were read from a single sample in a study of Ad26.COV2.S vaccination and SARS-CoV-2 variants. This table comes from immunoSEQ multiplex PCR, and its TCRdb copy is limited to in-frame clones, with some not included. The sample includes about 350,000 clones, less than 90% seen only once; the top ten take around a tenth. The specimen comprised peripheral blood, sampled in a trial of Ad26.COV2.S vaccine versus placebo. These receptor sequences come from a person aged 18-65 years who received the Ad26.COV2.S COVID-19 vaccine or a placebo. The CDR3 runs from the conserved cysteine through the conserved F or W.

v_call: TRBV6-5; j_call: TRBJ1-5; cdr3_aa: CASSRTSNQPQHF
v_call: TRBV28; j_call: TRBJ1-2; cdr3_aa: CASSPLPGLIYGYTF
v_call: TRBV3-1/TRBV3-2; j_call: TRBJ2-6; cdr3_aa: CASSQAAGRAGANVLTF
v_call: TRBV6-5; j_call: TRBJ2-2; cdr3_aa: CASSHWGEGNTGELFF
v_call: TRBV28; j_call: TRBJ2-6; cdr3_aa: CASSLYSQGYSGANVLTF
v_call: TRBV7-3; j_call: TRBJ1-1; cdr3_aa: CASSSWRNTEAFF
v_call: TRBV27; j_call: TRBJ2-2; cdr3_aa: CASSRTSGTGELFF
v_call: TRBV28; j_call: TRBJ1-2; cdr3_aa: CASSVSKSSWSVANYGYTF
v_call: TRBV5-1; j_call: TRBJ2-7; cdr3_aa: CASSWSGTANEQYF
v_call: TRBV10-3; j_call: TRBJ2-1; cdr3_aa: CAISDTLKPYNEQFF
v_call: TRBV4-3; j_call: TRBJ2-2; cdr3_aa: CASSHPFRGGRTGELFF
v_call: TRBV28; j_call: TRBJ1-1; cdr3_aa: CASSLRVMNTEAFF
v_call: TRBV5-1; j_call: TRBJ2-7; cdr3_aa: CASSLLGRLDYEQYF
v_call: TRBV6-2/TRBV6-3; j_call: TRBJ2-7; cdr3_aa: CASSHGTGNYEQYF
v_call: TRBV28; j_call: TRBJ1-5; cdr3_aa: CASALGSNQPQHF
v_call: TRBV9; j_call: TRBJ1-5; cdr3_aa: CASSPDSYNQPQHF
v_call: TRBV3-1/TRBV3-2; j_call: TRBJ2-3; cdr3_aa: CASSQGTASTDTQYF
v_call: TRBV4-2; j_call: TRBJ2-3; cdr3_aa: CASSQAKGLSVGTDTQYF
v_call: TRBV7-2; j_call: TRBJ1-5; cdr3_aa: CASSLAPGVVNQPQHF
v_call: TRBV9; j_call: TRBJ2-2; cdr3_aa: CASSTGVGGELFF
v_call: TRBV18; j_call: TRBJ2-7; cdr3_aa: CASSTRGTVSYEQYF
v_call: TRBV28; j_call: TRBJ1-4; cdr3_aa: CASSKGQPNEKLFF
v_call: TRBV11-2; j_call: TRBJ2-7; cdr3_aa: CASSPERGSYEQYF
v_call: TRBV4-3; j_call: TRBJ2-5; cdr3_aa: CASSSRTSGTETQYF